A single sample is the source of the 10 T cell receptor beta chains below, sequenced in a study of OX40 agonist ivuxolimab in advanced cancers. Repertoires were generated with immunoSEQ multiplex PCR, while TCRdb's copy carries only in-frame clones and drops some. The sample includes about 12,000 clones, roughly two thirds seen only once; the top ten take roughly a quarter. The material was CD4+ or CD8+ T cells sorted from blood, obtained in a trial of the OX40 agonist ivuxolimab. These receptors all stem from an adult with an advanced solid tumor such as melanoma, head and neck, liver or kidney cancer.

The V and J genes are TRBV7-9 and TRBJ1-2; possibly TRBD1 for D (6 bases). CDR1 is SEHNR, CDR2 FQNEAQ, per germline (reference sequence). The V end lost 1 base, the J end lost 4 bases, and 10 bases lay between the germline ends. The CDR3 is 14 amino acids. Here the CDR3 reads CASSLEGGGYGYTF. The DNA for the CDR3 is TGTGCCAGCAGCTTAGAAGGAGGGGGCTATGGCTACACCTTC.

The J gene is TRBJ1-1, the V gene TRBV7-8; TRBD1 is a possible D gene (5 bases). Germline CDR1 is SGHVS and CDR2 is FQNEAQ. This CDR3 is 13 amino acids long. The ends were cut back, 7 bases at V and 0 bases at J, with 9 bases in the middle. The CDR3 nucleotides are TGTGCCAGCAATGAGGGGATGAACACTGAAGCTTTCTTT. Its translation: CASNEGMNTEAFF.

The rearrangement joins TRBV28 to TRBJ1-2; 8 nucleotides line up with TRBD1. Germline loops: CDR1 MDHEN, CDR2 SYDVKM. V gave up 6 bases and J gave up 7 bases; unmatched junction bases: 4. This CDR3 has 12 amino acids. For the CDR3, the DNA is TGTGCCAGCAGCCCACAGGGGGGTGGCTACACCTTC. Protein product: CASSPQGGGYTF.

The CDR3 is CATGTVYNEQFF. Written as DNA, the CDR3 is TGTGCCACCGGGACTGTATACAATGAGCAGTTCTTC. The V gene is TRBV6-1, the J gene TRBJ2-1, with D possibly TRBD2 on 6 matching bases. The CDR3 is 12 residues long. Looked up from germline, CDR1 is MNHNS and CDR2 is SASEGT. The germline V and J ends were trimmed by 10 bases and 4 bases, with 11 bases remaining between them.

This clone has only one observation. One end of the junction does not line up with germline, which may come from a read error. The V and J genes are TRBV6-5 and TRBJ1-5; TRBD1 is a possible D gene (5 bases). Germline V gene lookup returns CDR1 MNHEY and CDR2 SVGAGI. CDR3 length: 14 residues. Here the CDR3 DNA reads TGTGCCATCAGTGGGGCAGGCTCCAATCAGCCCCAGCATTTT. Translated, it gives CAISGAGSNQPQHF.

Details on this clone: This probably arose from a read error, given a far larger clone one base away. The CDR3 region is CASSSPGQNYDYTF. The CDR3 DNA reads as TGTGCCAGCAGCAGCCCGGGACAGAACTATGACTACACCTTC. The rearrangement links TRBV7-3 to TRBJ1-2; 7 bases are shared with TRBD1. Germline CDR1 SGHTA, CDR2 FQGTGA. The CDR3 extends over 14 amino acids.

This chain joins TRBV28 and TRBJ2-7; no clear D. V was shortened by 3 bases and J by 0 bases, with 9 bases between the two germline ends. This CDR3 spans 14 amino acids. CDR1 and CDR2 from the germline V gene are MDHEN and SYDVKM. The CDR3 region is CASSLIASSYEQYF. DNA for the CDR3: TGTGCCAGCAGTTTGATAGCTAGCTCCTACGAGCAGTACTTC. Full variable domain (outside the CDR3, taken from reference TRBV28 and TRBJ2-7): DVKVTQSSRYLVKRTGEKVFLECVQDMDHENMFWYRQDPGLGLRLIYFSYDVKMKEKGDIPEGYSVSREKKERFSLILESASTNQTSMYLCASSLIASSYEQYFGPGTRLTVT.

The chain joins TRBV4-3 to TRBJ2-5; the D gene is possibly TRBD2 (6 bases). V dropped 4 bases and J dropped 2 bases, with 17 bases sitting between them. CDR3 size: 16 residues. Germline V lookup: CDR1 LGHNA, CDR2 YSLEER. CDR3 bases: TGCGCCAGCAGCCCACTTCTAGCGTTGTGGCAAGAGACCCAGTACTTC. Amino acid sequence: CASSPLLALWQETQYF.

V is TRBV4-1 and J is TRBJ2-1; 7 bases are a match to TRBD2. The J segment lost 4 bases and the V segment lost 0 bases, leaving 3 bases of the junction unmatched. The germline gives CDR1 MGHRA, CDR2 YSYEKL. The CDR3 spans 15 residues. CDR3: CASSQEGLPYNEQFF. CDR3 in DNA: TGCGCCAGCAGCCAAGAGGGACTACCTTACAATGAGCAGTTCTTC.

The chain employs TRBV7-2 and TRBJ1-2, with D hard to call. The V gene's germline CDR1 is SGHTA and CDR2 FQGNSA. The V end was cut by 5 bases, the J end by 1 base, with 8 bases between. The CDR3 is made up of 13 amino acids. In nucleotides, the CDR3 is TGTGCCAGCAGCGGGCAGCTTAACTATGGCTACACCTTC. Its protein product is CASSGQLNYGYTF.